The 27 T cell receptor beta chains below were found in one sample sequenced in a study of T cell changes during pregnancy in multiple sclerosis. TCRdb's table, derived via immunoSEQ multiplex PCR, lists solely in-frame clones and lacks some. The data contain approximately 85,000 clones, approximately 94% of them singletons. The material sequenced was peripheral blood, taken in the third trimester of pregnancy. The source is a female donor with multiple sclerosis, enrolled in a pregnancy study.

This clone was recorded once. The chain carries TRBV29-1 and TRBJ2-7, with D perhaps matching TRBD1 (5 bases). The V and J ends lost 5 bases and 7 bases respectively, with 15 bases between them. The CDR3 spans 12 residues. Per germline, CDR1 SQVTM and CDR2 ANQGSEA. CDR3 in amino acids: CSVRTGAEEQYF. CDR3 DNA: TGCAGCGTTCGAACTGGGGCGGAGGAGCAGTACTTC.

This chain uses TRBV7-3 with TRBJ2-2, with TRBD2 matching 9 bases. Germline V gene data show CDR1 as SGHTA and CDR2 as FQGTGA. CDR3 length equals 15 residues. V lost 5 bases, J lost 4 bases, and 5 bases stayed unmatched. CDR3 sequence reads: CASSLAGKATGELFF. The CDR3 DNA follows: TGTGCCAGCAGCCTAGCGGGGAAGGCCACCGGGGAGCTGTTTTTT.

The chain combines TRBV30 with TRBJ2-5, with 8 positions matching TRBD2. Germline assignment: CDR1 GTSNPN and CDR2 SVGIG (reference sequence). Unmatched junction bases numbered 3, after V lost 3 bases and J lost 3 bases. The CDR3 totals 13 residues. In DNA, the CDR3 is TGTGCCTGGAGCGGGGGGGCCAAAGAGACCCAGTACTTC. Translation gives CAWSGGAKETQYF.

This clone has just one count. Additional DNA sequences in this sample encode the identical CDR3. The chain combines TRBV6-5 with TRBJ2-3, with TRBD1 matching over 9 bases. CDR1 MNHEY and CDR2 SVGAGI come from the germline V gene. Trimming removed 6 bases from V and 0 bases from J; junction bases left unmatched: 4. This CDR3 spans 15 amino acids. Here the CDR3 reads CASSLQGASTDTQYF. DNA of the CDR3: TGTGCCAGCAGCTTACAGGGGGCGAGCACAGATACGCAGTATTTT.

The chain carries TRBV7-6 and TRBJ2-7; 10 bases are shared with TRBD1. Germline CDR1 SGHVS, CDR2 FNYEAQ. The V and J ends lost 6 bases and 3 bases, in that order; junction bases with no gene match: 8. This CDR3 is built from 15 residues. The CDR3 DNA reads TGTGCCAGCAGGCCCGGGACAGGGGTGTACTACGAGCAGTACTTC. It specifies CASRPGTGVYYEQYF.

The gene calls are TRBV14 and TRBJ2-7; D perhaps matches TRBD1 (5 bases). CDR3 length equals 13 residues. Trimming left V 6 bases short and J 0 bases short, with 9 bases between. Germline loops: CDR1 SGHDN, CDR2 FVKESK. The CDR3 DNA is TGTGCCAGCAGTCAGGGCACCTCCTACGAGCAGTACTTC. This gives the protein CASSQGTSYEQYF.

This chain uses TRBV6-5 with TRBJ2-1, with D hard to call. CDR1 is MNHEY and CDR2 is SVGAGI in the germline V gene. This CDR3 is built from 14 residues. V was shortened by 0 bases and J by 6 bases, with 9 bases between the two germline ends. CDR3 protein: CASSYSSPGNEQFF. The CDR3 nucleotides read TGTGCCAGCAGTTACTCATCACCGGGCAATGAGCAGTTCTTC.

This rearrangement joins TRBV27 to TRBJ2-1, with 9 nucleotides matching TRBD2. The CDR3 runs to 15 residues. J gave up 7 bases and V 2 bases, and 6 bases lay outside the gene matches. Germline-derived CDR1 and CDR2 are MNHEY and SMNVEV (reference sequence). The CDR3 coding sequence is TGTGCCAGCAGTTTAGTCGCGGGGGGGGCAAATGAGCAGTTCTTC. Translated: CASSLVAGGANEQFF.

Concerning this clone itself: The junction departs from germline at one end; a sequencing error may be responsible. V gene TRBV6-6 combines with J gene TRBJ1-2; D is unresolved. Germline V gene lookup returns CDR1 MNHNY and CDR2 SVGAGI (reference sequence). The CDR3 spans 12 residues. The CDR3 DNA follows: TGTGCCAGCAGTTACTCGACGGTACCTGAGGTATTC. Translating it yields CASSYSTVPEVF.

The chain employs TRBV30 and TRBJ1-5; 7 bases map to TRBD1. Losses at the gene ends were 3 bases for V and 3 bases for J; bases not matched to a gene: 5. This CDR3 is built from 14 residues. From germline, CDR1 is GTSNPN and CDR2 SVGIG (reference sequence). The CDR3 DNA reads TGTGCCTGGAGAGGACAGGCATCCAATCAGCCCCAGCATTTT. It is translated as CAWRGQASNQPQHF.

This chain uses TRBV11-3 with TRBJ1-1; the match to TRBD1 covers 10 bases. The CDR3 runs 18 residues. Trimming cost V 1 base and J 0 bases; bases outside gene matches: 8. The germline gives CDR1 SGHNT, CDR2 YENEEA. The chain's CDR3 is CASSLGWDRGPMNTEAFF. In nucleotides, the CDR3 is TGTGCCAGCAGCTTAGGTTGGGACAGGGGCCCTATGAACACTGAAGCTTTCTTT.

V usage is TRBV2 and J usage is TRBJ1-5; unclear D gene. The CDR3 is 15 residues long. Between the trimmed V and J ends, which lost 0 bases and 3 bases, there was a span of 9 bases. Germline CDR1 reads SNHLY; CDR2 reads FYNNEI. The CDR3 sequence: CASSEARSFNQPQHF. CDR3 DNA sequence: TGTGCCAGCAGTGAAGCGCGGTCATTCAATCAGCCCCAGCATTTT. The variable domain in full, completed from reference TRBV2 and TRBJ1-5, reads EPEVTQTPSHQVTQMGQEVILRCVPISNHLYFYWYRQILGQKVEFLVSFYNNEISEKSEIFDDQFSVERPDGSNFTLKIRSTKLEDSAMYFCASSEARSFNQPQHFGDGTRLSIL.

This clone appeared once. The chain links TRBV7-9 to TRBJ2-2, with 8 positions matching TRBD1. The V and J ends lost 6 bases and 0 bases, in that order; junction bases with no gene match: 3. Germline V gives CDR1 SEHNR, CDR2 FQNEAQ (reference sequence). CDR3 length: 15 residues. The CDR3 reads CASRQTGANTGELFF. In DNA, the CDR3 is TGTGCCAGCAGGCAGACAGGGGCGAACACCGGGGAGCTGTTTTTT.

This chain uses TRBV29-1 with TRBJ1-4; 7 nucleotides agree with TRBD1. This CDR3 comprises 15 residues. V dropped 7 bases and J dropped 12; count of bases not matched to a gene: 20. Germline V gene data show CDR1 as SQVTM and CDR2 as ANQGSEA. The CDR3 region is CSAAEGAYRPAELFF. DNA for the CDR3: TGCAGCGCAGCAGAGGGGGCTTACCGCCCTGCTGAACTGTTTTTT.

V usage is TRBV19 and J usage is TRBJ2-7; D is unclear. Looked up from germline, CDR1 is LNHDA and CDR2 is SQIVND (reference sequence). Trimming took off 6 bases at V and 3 bases at J, with 12 bases between the two ends. The CDR3 contains 13 residues. This CDR3 reads CASSPGKSYEQYF. CDR3 DNA: TGTGCCAGTAGCCCAGGCAAAAGCTACGAGCAGTACTTC.

This chain joins TRBV15 and TRBJ1-3; TRBD1 matches 8 bases. Germline V lookup: CDR1 LNHNV, CDR2 YYDKDF (reference sequence). The CDR3 extends over 14 amino acids. V gave up 8 bases and J gave up 2 bases; unmatched junction bases: 5. In DNA, the CDR3 is TGTGCCACCGCTACAGGGGGTACTGGAAACACCATATATTTT. It encodes CATATGGTGNTIYF.

This sequence joins TRBV6-1 and TRBJ2-3, with D maybe TRBD2 (5 bases). The germline V and J ends were trimmed by 2 bases and 6 bases, with 9 bases remaining between them. Germline CDR1 MNHNS, CDR2 SASEGT. CDR3 size: 13 residues. CDR3 sequence: CASSEYRRDTQYF. DNA for the CDR3: TGTGCCAGCAGTGAATATCGGAGGGATACGCAGTATTTT.

The rearrangement joins TRBV9 to TRBJ2-3, with D possibly TRBD1 on 6 matching bases. V dropped 1 base and J dropped 2 bases, with 17 bases sitting between them. Germline V gives CDR1 SGDLS, CDR2 YYNGEE. This CDR3 is built from 17 residues. CDR3 in amino acids: CASSVSLVGAHTDTQYF. The DNA for the CDR3 is TGTGCCAGCAGCGTATCCCTAGTGGGGGCCCACACAGATACGCAGTATTTT.

J is TRBJ1-6 and V is TRBV7-8; no clear D. The CDR3 sequence is 14 residues long. V was trimmed by 4 bases and J by 7 bases, leaving 11 bases between them. Germline-derived CDR1 and CDR2 are SGHVS and FQNEAQ. The CDR3 nucleotides read TGTGCCAGCAGCTCATCGTCGGGGAATTCACCCCTCCACTTT. This encodes CASSSSSGNSPLHF.

The CDR3: CASSKEISSTDTQYF. CDR3 DNA sequence: TGTGCCAGCAGCAAAGAGATTTCCAGCACAGATACGCAGTATTTT. This sequence joins TRBV9 and TRBJ2-3, with no clear D. V was clipped by 4 bases and J by 0 bases, with 12 bases between them. Germline CDR1 reads SGDLS; CDR2 reads YYNGEE. The CDR3 contains 15 residues.

The chain employs TRBV12-5 and TRBJ1-2, with D possibly matching TRBD1 (5 bases). The CDR3 is 13 amino acids. From germline, CDR1 is LGHNT and CDR2 FRNRAP. Trimming pared 6 bases from V and 0 bases from J, leaving 8 bases between. CDR3 DNA sequence: TGTGCTAGTGGGACAGATACTAACTATGGCTACACCTTC. It translates to CASGTDTNYGYTF.

V and J are TRBV4-1 and TRBJ2-1; D is perhaps TRBD1 (6 bases). The V and J ends lost 1 base and 8 bases respectively, with 18 bases between them. The CDR3 length is 16 residues. Germline CDR1 is MGHRA and CDR2 is YSYEKL. The CDR3 region is CASSQAQGNRFYEQFF. CDR3 sequence (DNA): TGCGCCAGCAGCCAAGCACAGGGCAATAGGTTTTATGAGCAGTTCTTC.

The CDR3 sequence is CASSGDRELTGYTF. The CDR3 bases are TGTGCCAGCAGTGGGGACAGGGAGCTGACGGGCTACACCTTC. This rearrangement joins TRBV27 to TRBJ1-2, with 9 bases matching TRBD1. V lost 5 bases, J lost 8 bases, and 9 bases stayed unmatched. The CDR3 is 14 residues long. Germline CDR1 reads MNHEY; CDR2 reads SMNVEV (reference sequence).

This clone was picked up one time. V and J are TRBV2 and TRBJ1-1, with 9 bases fitting TRBD1. This CDR3 is built from 16 residues. V was pared by 2 bases and J by 7 bases, with 11 bases of the junction left unmatched. The germline CDR1 and CDR2 sequences are SNHLY and FYNNEI. The CDR3 reads CASSETPDRGGGEAFF. The DNA of the CDR3 is TGTGCCAGCAGTGAAACCCCGGACAGGGGTGGTGGTGAAGCTTTCTTT.

This sequence joins TRBV5-1 and TRBJ2-5, with D maybe TRBD2 (5 bases). The CDR3 runs 13 residues. The V and J ends lost 2 bases and 4 bases respectively, with 9 bases between them. Germline lookup yields CDR1 SGHRS and CDR2 YFSETQ. This CDR3 reads CASSFESGETQYF. Written as DNA, the CDR3 is TGCGCCAGCAGCTTCGAGAGCGGAGAGACCCAGTACTTC.

This chain uses TRBV9 with TRBJ1-2; perhaps TRBD1 as D (5 bases). This CDR3 comprises 15 residues. Looked up from germline, CDR1 is SGDLS and CDR2 is YYNGEE. Trimming left V 0 bases short and J 3 bases short, with 12 bases between. In DNA form, the CDR3 reads TGTGCCAGCAGCGTAGATGCAGGGTCATACTATGGCTACACCTTC. Translation: CASSVDAGSYYGYTF.

The chain combines TRBV7-3 with TRBJ2-1; D is ambiguous. Germline CDR1 reads SGHTA; CDR2 reads FQGTGA. V gave up 3 bases and J gave up 2 bases, with 11 bases separating them. This CDR3 is 15 amino acids long. The CDR3 coding sequence is TGTGCCAGCAGCTTGCGCGGTTCCCCCTACAATGAGCAGTTCTTC. Amino acids: CASSLRGSPYNEQFF. Filled out from reference TRBV7-3 and TRBJ2-1, the complete variable domain reads GAGVSQTPSNKVTEKGKYVELRCDPISGHTALYWYRQSLGQGPEFLIYFQGTGAADDSGLPNDRFFAVRPEGSVSTLKIQRTERGDSAVYLCASSLRGSPYNEQFFGPGTRLTVL.